Shown below are 24 T cell receptor beta chains from a single sample sequenced in a study of cytomegalovirus exposure and HLA in healthy donors. With 60 Vbeta and 13 Jbeta primers, the PCR was carried out. TCRdb's copy holds only in-frame clones and misses some; the assay was immunoSEQ multiplex PCR. The sample has 35,000 to 50,000 clones, around 53% seen once. The sample was PBMCs. The receptor set was obtained from a man aged 60 to 69 in good health and CMV-seronegative.

CDR3 sequence reads: CATTGQGELFF. The CDR3 DNA is TGTGCCACCACGGGACAAGGGGAGCTGTTTTTT. The chain carries TRBV19 and TRBJ2-2; tentatively, D is TRBD1 (6 bases). The CDR3 sequence is 11 residues long. V was clipped by 10 bases and J by 8 bases, with 11 bases between them. Germline V lookup: CDR1 LNHDA, CDR2 SQIVND (reference sequence).

The V and J genes are TRBV2 and TRBJ1-2; no clear D. Per the germline V gene, CDR1 is SNHLY and CDR2 is FYNNEI. The CDR3 is 13 amino acids. V shed 2 bases and J shed 8 bases, with 12 bases lying between them. The CDR3 spells CASSERERQGYTF. CDR3 nucleotides: TGTGCCAGCAGTGAAAGGGAGAGGCAGGGCTACACCTTC.

The chain carries TRBV29-1 and TRBJ2-7; no clear D gene. Trimming pared 3 bases from V and 0 bases from J, leaving 3 bases between. The CDR3 has 11 residues. Germline V gene data show CDR1 as SQVTM and CDR2 as ANQGSEA. The CDR3 protein is CSVDISYEQYF. The CDR3 bases are TGCAGCGTTGACATCTCCTACGAGCAGTACTTC.

This chain uses TRBV30 with TRBJ2-6; unclear D gene. V was cut by 7 bases and J by 4 bases, with 5 bases left in between. The CDR3 runs 11 residues. CDR1 is GTSNPN and CDR2 is SVGIG in the germline V gene (reference sequence). The CDR3 nucleotides read TGTGCCTACTGGGGGGCCAACGTCCTGACTTTC. As protein: CAYWGANVLTF.

The chain links TRBV6-5 to TRBJ2-1; 7 bases line up with TRBD1. V gave up 6 bases and J gave up 9 bases; unmatched junction bases: 8. The CDR3 spans 13 residues. Germline-derived CDR1 and CDR2 are MNHEY and SVGAGI. CDR3 DNA sequence: TGTGCCAGCAGCCAAGACAGGGCGGGTGAGCAGTTCTTC. This gives the protein CASSQDRAGEQFF.

This clone showed up just a few times. The chain links TRBV18 to TRBJ2-3; D ambiguous. Germline CDR1 and CDR2: KGHSH and LQKENI. CDR3 size: 12 residues. Trimming cost V 4 bases and J 6 bases, with 8 bases left between them. For the CDR3, the DNA is TGTGCCAGCTCACGGGCTTCGGATACGCAGTATTTT. Translation gives CASSRASDTQYF.

The chain is built from TRBV7-6 and TRBJ2-7; the match to TRBD2 covers 8 bases. Germline-derived CDR1 and CDR2 are SGHVS and FNYEAQ. This CDR3 is built from 15 residues. J lost 3 bases, V lost 5 bases, and 9 bases had no gene match. The CDR3 nucleotides read TGTGCCAGCAGCCCGAAAGGACTAGCCTTCTACGAGCAGTACTTC. Protein: CASSPKGLAFYEQYF.

The CDR3 nucleotides are TGCGCCAGCAGTGTGGCGGGAGGGCTCTACAATGAGCAGTTCTTC. This gives the protein CASSVAGGLYNEQFF. The chain recombines TRBV5-1 with TRBJ2-1; 9 positions agree with TRBD2. CDR3 length: 15 residues. Germline trimming cut 5 bases from V and 3 bases from J; bases unmatched to any gene: 6. Germline V CDR1 and CDR2: SGHRS, YFSETQ.

The chain employs TRBV15 and TRBJ2-7, with 7 bases fitting TRBD2. This CDR3 is built from 14 residues. CDR1 and CDR2 (germline): LNHNV, YYDKDF (reference sequence). V dropped 3 bases and J dropped 0; count of bases not matched to a gene: 2. The CDR3 DNA sequence: TGTGCCACCAGCAGGGGCGGGAGCTCCTACGAGCAGTACTTC. Translating gives CATSRGGSSYEQYF.

V is TRBV27 and J is TRBJ1-2; D gene unclear. The CDR3 runs to 14 residues. In germline, CDR1 is MNHEY, CDR2 SMNVEV (reference sequence). Trimming cost V 0 bases and J 9 bases, with 14 bases left between them. The CDR3 protein is CASSLSISRASYTF. The DNA for the CDR3 is TGTGCCAGCAGTTTATCGATATCGAGGGCCAGCTACACCTTC.

The sample holds a few counts of this clone. The V gene is TRBV27, the J gene TRBJ1-5; D gene ambiguous. CDR1 and CDR2 (germline): MNHEY, SMNVEV (reference sequence). V lost 5 bases, J lost 3 bases, and 8 bases lay in between. This CDR3 is 13 amino acids long. CDR3 coding DNA: TGTGCCAGCAGTCTCAGTTTCAATCAGCCCCAGCATTTT. Translating it yields CASSLSFNQPQHF.

The chain combines TRBV28 with TRBJ1-2; D is unclear. Trimming pared 3 bases from V and 3 bases from J, leaving 5 bases between. Germline V gives CDR1 MDHEN, CDR2 SYDVKM. The length of the CDR3 is 12 residues. CDR3 in amino acids: CASSFQDYGYTF. CDR3 in DNA: TGTGCCAGCAGTTTTCAGGACTATGGCTACACCTTC.

This chain joins TRBV2 and TRBJ2-5, with 10 nucleotides matching TRBD2. The germline gives CDR1 SNHLY, CDR2 FYNNEI. The V segment lost 3 bases and the J segment 4 bases; nucleotides outside the gene matches: 5. The CDR3 contains 15 residues. CDR3 in amino acids: CASSDPAGGGETQYF. CDR3 nucleotide sequence: TGTGCCAGCAGTGACCCAGCGGGAGGGGGAGAGACCCAGTACTTC.

J is TRBJ2-1 and V is TRBV25-1, with 8 bases fitting TRBD1. There are 15 residues in the CDR3. Germline V gene data show CDR1 as MGHDK and CDR2 as SYGVNS. The ends lost 7 bases at V and 8 bases at J; junction bases unmatched: 13. CDR3: CASIVWTGYEDEQFF. The DNA of the CDR3 is TGTGCCAGCATCGTGTGGACAGGGTATGAGGATGAGCAGTTCTTC.

This clone occurred a few times. CDR3 residues: CASSLRGTGSYEQYF. DNA of the CDR3: TGTGCCAGCAGCTTAAGGGGGACAGGGTCCTACGAGCAGTACTTC. The V gene is TRBV5-6, the J gene TRBJ2-7; TRBD1 agrees at 9 bases. V was clipped by 2 bases and J by 1 base; unmatched bases: 4. The CDR3 runs to 15 residues. CDR1 is SGHDT, CDR2 YYEEEE, per germline.

V and J are TRBV6-5 and TRBJ2-1; 9 bases are a match to TRBD2. J lost 5 bases, V lost 0 bases, and 2 bases had no gene match. Germline values: CDR1 MNHEY, CDR2 SVGAGI. The CDR3 length is 15 residues. CDR3 DNA sequence: TGTGCCAGCAGTTACTCTAGCGGGAGCCACAATGAGCAGTTCTTC. Translation gives CASSYSSGSHNEQFF.

The V call is TRBV5-4, the J call TRBJ2-7; 11 positions match TRBD2. Germline lookup yields CDR1 SGHNT and CDR2 YYREEE (reference sequence). The J segment lost 0 bases and the V segment lost 2 bases, leaving 7 bases of the junction unmatched. CDR3 length equals 17 residues. CDR3 sequence reads: CASSFPSGRPSSYEQYF. In DNA form, the CDR3 reads TGTGCCAGCAGCTTTCCTAGCGGGAGGCCAAGCTCCTACGAGCAGTACTTC.

CDR3 nucleotides: TGTGCCAGCAGCCCTAGACAGGGATCGTTGAATGAGCAGTTCTTC. It is translated as CASSPRQGSLNEQFF. This chain connects TRBV11-2 to TRBJ2-1; 7 bases line up with TRBD1. The length of the CDR3 is 15 residues. V lost 5 bases, J lost 7 bases, and 11 bases stayed unmatched. Germline assignment: CDR1 SGHAT and CDR2 FQNNGV. The full variable domain, in which reference TRBV11-2 and TRBJ2-1 provide the parts outside the CDR3, is EAGVAQSPRYKIIEKRQSVAFWCNPISGHATLYWYQQILGQGPKLLIQFQNNGVVDDSQLPKDRFSAERLKGVDSTLKIQPAKLEDSAVYLCASSPRQGSLNEQFFGPGTRLTVL.

The CDR3 loop is CASGLVRRGSYEQYF. CDR3 coding DNA: TGTGCTAGTGGTTTGGTACGGAGGGGCTCCTACGAGCAGTACTTC. The chain joins TRBV12-5 to TRBJ2-7, with D tentatively TRBD2 (6 bases). Trimming shortened V by 0 bases and J by 0 bases, and 9 bases separated the two germline ends. Per germline, CDR1 LGHNT and CDR2 FRNRAP. The length of the CDR3 is 15 residues.

This chain connects TRBV15 to TRBJ2-7; 14 bases are shared with TRBD2. V lost 1 base and J lost 4; bases outside the gene matches: 0. The CDR3 length is 15 residues. The germline V gene encodes CDR1 LNHNV and CDR2 YYDKDF (reference sequence). This CDR3 reads CATSRGLAGGYEQYF. CDR3 DNA sequence: TGTGCCACCAGCAGAGGACTAGCGGGAGGGTACGAGCAGTACTTC.

The chain carries TRBV7-6 and TRBJ1-2; D perhaps matches TRBD1 (6 bases). V was shortened by 0 bases and J by 2 bases, with 13 bases between the two germline ends. This CDR3 has 16 residues. Germline V gene lookup returns CDR1 SGHVS and CDR2 FNYEAQ. CDR3 in amino acids: CASSLASGALNYGYTF. CDR3 DNA sequence: TGTGCCAGCAGCTTAGCGTCAGGGGCGCTAAACTATGGCTACACCTTC.

The V call is TRBV6-1, the J call TRBJ2-7; D unclear. From germline, CDR1 is MNHNS and CDR2 SASEGT. The V gene lost 4 bases and the J gene lost 6 bases, with 7 bases spanning the gap. This CDR3 is built from 11 residues. This CDR3 reads CASSVLFEQYF. The CDR3 region has the DNA TGTGCCAGCAGTGTACTGTTCGAGCAGTACTTC.

CDR3 loop: CATSTGYSNQPQHF. In DNA form, the CDR3 reads TGTGCCACCTCGACAGGTTATAGCAATCAGCCCCAGCATTTT. The genes are TRBV19 and TRBJ1-5, with TRBD1 as a possible D gene (6 bases). Per germline, CDR1 LNHDA and CDR2 SQIVND (reference sequence). Trimming removed 10 bases at V and 0 bases at J, with 13 bases between. The length of the CDR3 is 14 residues.

The rearrangement links TRBV5-1 to TRBJ1-1; TRBD1 agrees at 8 bases. Germline CDR1 is SGHRS and CDR2 is YFSETQ. The ends lost 4 bases at V and 0 bases at J; junction bases unmatched: 8. This CDR3 has 16 amino acids. The CDR3 DNA sequence: TGCGCCAGCAGCAAACAGGGGGGCCCCATGAACACTGAAGCTTTCTTT. Its protein is CASSKQGGPMNTEAFF.